The TCR beta chain under discussion was sequenced for a study of early T cells in non-severe SARS-CoV-2 infection. In TCRdb, the 5' RACE reads were re-called with MiXCR into one record per CDR3 protein. The table lists 40,000 or so distinct CDR3 sequences, 5.5% of them singletons, with 3.5% to 4.5% in the top ten. This CDR3 is built from 13 residues. V lost 7 bases and J lost 8, with 15 bases in between. CDR1 is MNHNS, CDR2 SASEGT, per germline. This sample comprised whole blood, obtained at baseline. The sequence derives from an adult who was a healthcare worker with PCR-confirmed SARS-CoV-2 infection or an uninfected control (not recorded which). The rearrangement uses TRBV6-1 and TRBJ2-1; D is possibly TRBD2 (5 bases). The CDR3 protein is CASTLVGVYEQFF. The CDR3 DNA is TGTGCCAGCACCCTGGTCGGGGTTTATGAGCAGTTCTTC.